Included here is one T cell receptor beta chain sequence, with context. What it recognizes is unknown. The sample comes from a study of T cell responses to AZD1222 COVID-19 vaccine. The study's findings and limits: Of the AZD1222 recipients, only five to seven were seropositive at baseline. Close to half of spike-specific TCRs reportedly recognize unmutated variant regions.

Profiling relied on immunoSEQ multiplex PCR, and the TCRdb table lists in-frame clones only, not all of them. Among 120,000 or so clones listed, approximately 87% were seen once. The clonotype comes from an adult in good health. The material sequenced was peripheral blood, taken on day 0 of AZD1222 vaccination.

The CDR3 protein is CASSLGSGRSEQFF. DNA for the CDR3: TGCGCCAGCAGCTTGGGTAGCGGGAGAAGTGAGCAGTTCTTC. The chain links TRBV5-1 to TRBJ2-1; 9 positions agree with TRBD2. CDR1 and CDR2 from the germline V gene are SGHRS and YFSETQ. With V trimmed by 0 bases and J by 9 bases, 4 bases remained unmatched. The CDR3 consists of 14 residues.